The 23 T cell receptor beta chains in this list originate from one sample, sequenced in a study of cytomegalovirus exposure and HLA in healthy donors. The PCR had 60 Vbeta and 13 Jbeta primers. Sequencing used immunoSEQ multiplex PCR; TCRdb keeps in-frame clones, though not all of them. The sample has under 200,000 clones; 70% to 80% are singletons. Sample: PBMCs. These TCRs come from a man between 60 and 70 years old in good health and CMV-seronegative.

V is TRBV5-4 and J is TRBJ2-1, with no clear D. With 4 bases removed from V and 9 bases from J, the gap between germline ends came to 14 bases. Germline CDR1 and CDR2: SGHNT and YYREEE (reference sequence). This CDR3 has 13 amino acids. CDR3 DNA: TGTGCCAGCAGCCCCGCGGAAGGTCGTGAGCAGTTCTTC. It yields the protein CASSPAEGREQFF. The full variable domain, completed using reference TRBV5-4 and TRBJ2-1, is ETGVTQSPTHLIKTRGQQVTLRCSSQSGHNTVSWYQQALGQGPQFIFQYYREEENGRGNFPPRFSGLQFPNYSSELNVNALELDDSALYLCASSPAEGREQFFGPGTRLTVL.

This chain joins TRBV18 and TRBJ1-1; tentative D call: TRBD1 (6 bases). V lost 5 bases to trimming and J lost 0 bases, with 13 bases between them. The CDR3 contains 15 residues. CDR1 is KGHSH and CDR2 is LQKENI in the germline V gene. CDR3: CASSGATGMNTEAFF. CDR3 coding DNA: TGTGCCAGCTCAGGGGCGACAGGAATGAACACTGAAGCTTTCTTT.

This chain uses TRBV27 with TRBJ2-2; D not resolved. There are 13 residues in the CDR3. V shed 7 bases and J shed 7 bases, with 13 bases lying between them. CDR1 is MNHEY and CDR2 is SMNVEV in the germline V gene (reference sequence). DNA for the CDR3: TGTGCCAGCACTCCATCACGAGGCGGGGAGCTGTTTTTT. It specifies CASTPSRGGELFF.

The V gene is TRBV9, the J gene TRBJ1-1; TRBD1 aligns across 10 bases. From germline, CDR1 is SGDLS and CDR2 YYNGEE. V shed 2 bases and J 5 bases; nucleotides not matched to a gene: 9. This CDR3 comprises 16 residues. The CDR3 region has the DNA TGTGCCAGCAGCGTCCGGGACAGGGGTGGGTGGACTGAAGCTTTCTTT. Translating it yields CASSVRDRGGWTEAFF.

V is TRBV6-1 and J is TRBJ2-3, with D perhaps TRBD2 (6 bases). The germline gives CDR1 MNHNS, CDR2 SASEGT. The CDR3 has 14 amino acids. V lost 5 bases, J lost 3 bases, and 12 bases lay in between. This CDR3 reads CASSPGLKTDTQYF. DNA of the CDR3: TGTGCCAGCAGTCCGGGACTCAAAACAGATACGCAGTATTTT.

The chain carries TRBV7-8 and TRBJ2-1; 10 bases fit TRBD2. V shed 8 bases, J shed 6 bases, and the junction held 7 bases outside the gene matches. This CDR3 spans 14 amino acids. CDR1 SGHVS and CDR2 FQNEAQ come from the germline V gene. The CDR3 bases are TGTGCCAGCGGCCGCCTAGCGGGAGCCAATGAGCAGTTCTTC. Translated, it gives CASGRLAGANEQFF.

The rearrangement joins TRBV19 to TRBJ1-5; D is unresolved. V was shortened by 3 bases and J by 3 bases, with 12 bases between the two germline ends. The germline V gene encodes CDR1 LNHDA and CDR2 SQIVND (reference sequence). The CDR3 consists of 15 residues. CDR3 loop: CASSIGQATNQPQHF. DNA of the CDR3: TGTGCCAGTAGTATTGGGCAGGCCACCAATCAGCCCCAGCATTTT. Full variable domain (rest looked up from reference TRBV19 and TRBJ1-5): DGGITQSPKYLFRKEGQNVTLSCEQNLNHDAMYWYRQDPGQGLRLIYYSQIVNDFQKGDIAEGYSVSREKKESFPLTVTSAQKNPTAFYLCASSIGQATNQPQHFGDGTRLSIL.

Ten or more counts support this clone. J is TRBJ2-1 and V is TRBV6-4, with 8 bases matching TRBD2. This CDR3 comprises 14 residues. Germline assignment: CDR1 MRHNA and CDR2 SNTAGT. The junction had 3 bases not matched to a gene; V was cut back by 3 bases and J by 5 bases. The CDR3 sequence is CASSEAGENNEQFF. The CDR3 region has the DNA TGTGCCAGCAGTGAAGCGGGGGAGAACAATGAGCAGTTCTTC.

The rearrangement joins TRBV29-1 to TRBJ1-2; D gene uncertain. The CDR3 sequence is 14 residues long. Germline V lookup: CDR1 SQVTM, CDR2 ANQGSEA. V gave up 0 bases and J gave up 8 bases, with 16 bases separating them. The CDR3 loop is CSVEEWAGGSGYTF. The CDR3 DNA sequence: TGCAGCGTTGAAGAGTGGGCAGGAGGGAGCGGCTACACCTTC.

The rearrangement joins TRBV28 to TRBJ2-7, with unresolved D. Germline loops: CDR1 MDHEN, CDR2 SYDVKM. This CDR3 region has 15 residues. V shed 1 base and J shed 0 bases, with 10 bases lying between them. CDR3 DNA: TGTGCCAGCAGTTTATTGTCAGGAAGCTCCTACGAGCAGTACTTC. It codes for CASSLLSGSSYEQYF.

The genes are TRBV1 and TRBJ1-5. TRBV1 is a recognized pseudogene. This CDR3 contains 17 residues. The CDR3 DNA reads TGCACCAGCTCTCAGGTAGGAGGGGCGTCGAGTAATCAGCCCCAGCATTTT. This gives the protein CTSSQVGGASSNQPQHF.

For the CDR3, the DNA is TGTGCCAGCAGCTTACCGGGTCCAAACATTCAGTACTTC. This translates into CASSLPGPNIQYF. This sequence joins TRBV7-8 and TRBJ2-4; D is undetermined. The CDR3 contains 13 residues. The germline gives CDR1 SGHVS, CDR2 FQNEAQ. V shed 2 bases and J shed 6 bases, with 8 bases lying between them.

This clone came up a few times. The V and J genes are TRBV6-1 and TRBJ2-3, with D tentatively TRBD2 (6 bases). From germline, CDR1 is MNHNS and CDR2 SASEGT. This CDR3 region has 13 residues. Trimming left V 5 bases short and J 2 bases short, with 8 bases between. The CDR3 protein is CASSTDYTDTQYF. As DNA, the CDR3 is TGTGCCAGCAGTACGGACTACACAGATACGCAGTATTTT.

CDR3 residues: CASSLADREGEQYF. Written as DNA, the CDR3 is TGTGCCAGCAGCTTGGCGGACAGGGAGGGCGAGCAGTACTTC. This chain connects TRBV5-6 to TRBJ2-7, with a tentative D call TRBD1 (8 bases). The CDR3 covers 14 residues. The germline CDR1 and CDR2 sequences are SGHDT and YYEEEE. The germline V and J ends were trimmed by 0 bases and 6 bases, with 13 bases remaining between them. The whole variable domain, remainder taken from reference TRBV5-6 and TRBJ2-7, is DAGVTQSPTHLIKTRGQQVTLRCSPKSGHDTVSWYQQALGQGPQFIFQYYEEEERQRGNFPDRFSGHQFPNYSSELNVNALLLGDSALYLCASSLADREGEQYFGPGTRLTVT.

The rearrangement uses TRBV7-2 and TRBJ1-1; 7 nucleotides line up with TRBD1. Germline V gives CDR1 SGHTA, CDR2 FQGNSA. The CDR3 is 16 amino acids. Germline trimming cut 0 bases from V and 7 bases from J; bases unmatched to any gene: 11. For the CDR3, the DNA is TGTGCCAGCAGCTTAGCTAGGGGACAGCAAGATTATGAAGCTTTCTTT. Protein: CASSLARGQQDYEAFF.

The V gene is TRBV7-5, the J gene TRBJ1-5; the tabulated D call, TRBD1, remains unverified against the DNA. TRBV7-5 is termed a pseudogene. The length of the CDR3 is 15 residues. The CDR3 protein is CARSLDGHSNQPQHF. For the CDR3, the DNA is TGTGCCAGAAGCTTAGATGGACATAGCAATCAGCCCCAGCATTTT.

This clone has more than one count but fewer than ten. The chain employs TRBV6-4 and TRBJ2-1; D is unresolved. Trimming removed 4 bases at V and 6 bases at J, with 13 bases between. This CDR3 region has 14 residues. In germline, CDR1 is MRHNA, CDR2 SNTAGT. The CDR3 nucleotides read TGTGCCAGCAGTGCCTCCGTGGGCTCCAATGAGCAGTTCTTC. As protein: CASSASVGSNEQFF.

This clone was observed a single time. The V call is TRBV9, the J call TRBJ2-1; 9 nucleotides align to TRBD2. Trimming cost V 1 base and J 4 bases; bases outside gene matches: 3. Germline V gives CDR1 SGDLS, CDR2 YYNGEE. The CDR3 loop spans 15 amino acids. CDR3 protein: CASSVLAGHYNEQFF. CDR3 coding DNA: TGTGCCAGCAGCGTACTAGCGGGACATTACAATGAGCAGTTCTTC.

This clone was counted between two and nine times. This sequence joins TRBV7-6 and TRBJ2-6, with no clear D. Trimming removed 0 bases at V and 0 bases at J, with 6 bases between. CDR1 SGHVS and CDR2 FNYEAQ come from the germline V gene. This CDR3 has 16 residues. Written as DNA, the CDR3 is TGTGCCAGCAGCTTAGCTTTAATCTCTGGGGCCAACGTCCTGACTTTC. Translated: CASSLALISGANVLTF.

In this sample, this clone turned up a few times. The chain recombines TRBV19 with TRBJ2-1; 7 bases line up with TRBD2. The CDR3 loop spans 13 amino acids. The germline V gene has CDR1 LNHDA and CDR2 SQIVND (reference sequence). The junction had 6 bases not matched to a gene; V was cut back by 3 bases and J by 10 bases. Written as DNA, the CDR3 is TGTGCCAGTAGTATGGTAGAGCGGGGCGAGCAGTTCTTC. It specifies CASSMVERGEQFF. Complete variable domain (other parts from reference TRBV19 and TRBJ2-1): DGGITQSPKYLFRKEGQNVTLSCEQNLNHDAMYWYRQDPGQGLRLIYYSQIVNDFQKGDIAEGYSVSREKKESFPLTVTSAQKNPTAFYLCASSMVERGEQFFGPGTRLTVL.

V is TRBV5-1 and J is TRBJ1-2; 7 bases map to TRBD1. Trimming removed 0 bases from V and 4 bases from J; junction bases left unmatched: 6. The CDR3 sequence is 15 residues long. Per germline, CDR1 SGHRS and CDR2 YFSETQ. CDR3 residues: CASSLDQGEIYGYTF. CDR3 DNA: TGCGCCAGCAGCTTGGATCAGGGGGAGATCTATGGCTACACCTTC.

V gene TRBV6-5 combines with J gene TRBJ1-6; D remains ambiguous. Germline CDR1 reads MNHEY; CDR2 reads SVGAGI. CDR3 length: 15 amino acids. Trimming took off 6 bases at V and 5 bases at J, with 14 bases between the two ends. CDR3 in amino acids: CASSSGWQNNSPLHF. Here the CDR3 DNA reads TGTGCCAGCAGCTCGGGTTGGCAGAATAATTCACCCCTCCACTTT.

The V gene is TRBV10-3, the J gene TRBJ1-3, with unresolved D. V lost 2 bases and J 2 bases, leaving 7 bases between the germline ends. The CDR3 extends over 14 amino acids. Germline CDR1 and CDR2: ENHRY and SYGVKD. In DNA, the CDR3 is TGTGCCATCAGTGAGCCGGGGACTGGAAACACCATATATTTT. Its translation is CAISEPGTGNTIYF.